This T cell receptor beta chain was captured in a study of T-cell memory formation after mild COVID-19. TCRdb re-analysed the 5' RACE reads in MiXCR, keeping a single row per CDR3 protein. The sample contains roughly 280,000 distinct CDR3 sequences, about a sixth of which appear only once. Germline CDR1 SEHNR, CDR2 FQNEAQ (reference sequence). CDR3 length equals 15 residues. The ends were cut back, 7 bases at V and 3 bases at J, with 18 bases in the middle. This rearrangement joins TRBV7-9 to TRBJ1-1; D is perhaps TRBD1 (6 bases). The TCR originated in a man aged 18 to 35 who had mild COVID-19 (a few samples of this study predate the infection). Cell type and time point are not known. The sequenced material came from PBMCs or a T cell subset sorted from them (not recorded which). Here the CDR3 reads CASTGWRGMDTEAFF. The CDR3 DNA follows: TGTGCCAGCACCGGGTGGAGGGGGATGGACACTGAAGCTTTCTTT.